The 2 T cell receptor beta chains reported below all come from one sample, sequenced in a study of CD8 T cells in ankylosing spondylitis. TCRdb itself ran the 5' RACE reads through MiXCR, one entry per CDR3 protein. The sample yields some 200,000 distinct CDR3 sequences, 7.3% seen once. Antigens of these TCRs are unknown. Findings and limits, study-wide: For ankylosing spondylitis blood, a TCR beta motif of about eight highly homologous variants appeared characteristic.

The sample consisted of blood, either unsorted or a sorted T cell fraction (not recorded which). The receptors here all came from a male donor with ankylosing spondylitis.

This clonotype was recorded many times. The genes are TRBV7-9 and TRBJ2-3; 8 positions match TRBD2. There are 15 residues in the CDR3. The J segment lost 3 bases and the V segment lost 2 bases, leaving 4 bases of the junction unmatched. The V gene's germline CDR1 is SEHNR and CDR2 FQNEAQ (reference sequence). CDR3 sequence: CASSLSGGQTDTQYF. DNA for the CDR3: TGTGCCAGCAGCTTATCGGGGGGGCAGACAGATACGCAGTATTTT.

This clonotype was counted at least ten times. The chain uses TRBV24-1 and TRBJ2-3; the D gene is possibly TRBD2 (6 bases). With 7 bases removed from V and 2 bases from J, the gap between germline ends came to 12 bases. Germline CDR1 KGHDR, CDR2 SFDVKD. The CDR3 consists of 14 residues. This CDR3 reads CATRDRDFTDTQYF. The CDR3 nucleotides read TGTGCCACCAGAGATCGGGACTTCACAGATACGCAGTATTTT.